This T cell receptor (beta chain) is drawn from a study of cytomegalovirus exposure and HLA in healthy donors. General study findings and limits: The analysis excluded some indistinguishable V segments, including TRBV6-2 and TRBV6-3. The dataset shows that most TCR sequences were rare, while some public TCRs occurred in many donors. Highly shared sequence variants in one cluster were likely a sequencing artifact.

Per germline, CDR1 SGHRS and CDR2 YFSETQ. The ends were cut back, 0 bases at V and 3 bases at J, with 10 bases in the middle. The CDR3 contains 14 residues. Comments on this clone: Its antigen is not known.

Amplification used 60 Vbeta primers and 13 Jbeta primers. TCRdb keeps only in-frame clones here, not all; method: immunoSEQ multiplex PCR. The table has about 160,000 clones, under 85% seen once; the top ten hold about 1.5%. The sequence was collected from a woman aged 25 to 39 in good health and CMV-seronegative. The sample taken for sequencing was PBMCs. The V call is TRBV5-1, the J call TRBJ2-7, with D possibly being TRBD1 (5 bases). This CDR3 reads CASSLVGADYEQYF. The CDR3 coding sequence is TGCGCCAGCAGCTTGGTTGGGGCAGACTACGAGCAGTACTTC.